A selection of T cell receptor beta chains follows, all from one sample in a study of shared clonotypes between healthy human individuals. Method: immunoSEQ multiplex PCR; TCRdb's copy keeps in-frame clones and lacks some. The sample consists of about 600,000 clones, approximately 97% of them appearing once. Sequencing input: naive CD4+ T cells sorted from blood. The receptors were sampled from a woman aged 30 to 39 in good health. Both conserved end residues are part of each CDR3. The order of the fields is CDR3 DNA, CDR3 protein, V gene, D gene, clone size, J gene. A D gene is named only where the DNA matches it firmly. A row's size may be missing; if present it is once, few, many or a size class.

cdr3_nt: TGTGCCAGCAGCCAGGACTCCTCGGGTTTGTTTTTT
cdr3_aa: CASSQDSSGLFF
v_call: TRBV5-8
d_call: NA
clone_size: NA
j_call: TRBJ1-4

cdr3_nt: TGTGCCAGCAGTTCTCCGGGACAGGGTGCGAGCAATCAGCCCCAGCATTTT
cdr3_aa: CASSSPGQGASNQPQHF
v_call: TRBV28
d_call: TRBD1
clone_size: NA
j_call: TRBJ1-5

cdr3_nt: TGCGCCAGCAGTGACCGGGGAGTCACTGAAGCTTTCTTT
cdr3_aa: CASSDRGVTEAFF
v_call: TRBV10-1
d_call: NA
clone_size: once
j_call: TRBJ1-1

cdr3_nt: TGTGCCAGCAGCCCCGGACAGGGCCTCTATAGCAATCAGCCCCAGCATTTT
cdr3_aa: CASSPGQGLYSNQPQHF
v_call: TRBV28
d_call: TRBD1
clone_size: NA
j_call: TRBJ1-5

cdr3_nt: TGTGCCAGCAGACGAGGGGGGGCAGATACGCAGTATTTT
cdr3_aa: CASRRGGADTQYF
v_call: TRBV27
d_call: NA
clone_size: NA
j_call: TRBJ2-3

cdr3_nt: TGTGCCAGCAGCCGGATAGCTGCCGACGCTTATTTT
cdr3_aa: CASSRIAADAYF
v_call: TRBV7-9
d_call: NA
clone_size: once
j_call: TRBJ2-3

cdr3_nt: TGTGCCAGCAGCGGAAGGACCATAGCTAACTATGGCTACACCTTC
cdr3_aa: CASSGRTIANYGYTF
v_call: TRBV7-2
d_call: NA
clone_size: NA
j_call: TRBJ1-2

cdr3_nt: TGTGCCAGCAGGGCACACGGGGGCACTGAAGCTTTCTTT
cdr3_aa: CASRAHGGTEAFF
v_call: TRBV25-1
d_call: NA
clone_size: NA
j_call: TRBJ1-1

cdr3_nt: TGCGCCAGCAGCCAAGACAAACAGGGCTATGGCTACACCTTC
cdr3_aa: CASSQDKQGYGYTF
v_call: TRBV4-1
d_call: NA
clone_size: NA
j_call: TRBJ1-2

cdr3_nt: TGTGCCAGCAGCTCCAGCGGGCCGAACACCGGGGAGCTGTTTTTT
cdr3_aa: CASSSSGPNTGELFF
v_call: TRBV7-8
d_call: NA
clone_size: NA
j_call: TRBJ2-2

cdr3_nt: TGTGCCAGTACCCTCCGGGACATCCATGGCTACACCTTC
cdr3_aa: CASTLRDIHGYTF
v_call: TRBV19
d_call: NA
clone_size: NA
j_call: TRBJ1-2

cdr3_nt: TGCGCCAGCAGCTTGGACAGTCTGAACACTGAAGCTTTCTTT
cdr3_aa: CASSLDSLNTEAFF
v_call: TRBV5-1
d_call: NA
clone_size: NA
j_call: TRBJ1-1

cdr3_nt: TGTGCCAGCAGCCAATCTAGCAGCTCCTACAATGAGCAGTTCTTC
cdr3_aa: CASSQSSSSYNEQFF
v_call: TRBV7-9
d_call: NA
clone_size: NA
j_call: TRBJ2-1

cdr3_nt: TGTGCCAGCAGCGTAGGGACTAGCGGGAGGTTCTCTGAGCAGTTCTTC
cdr3_aa: CASSVGTSGRFSEQFF
v_call: TRBV9
d_call: TRBD2
clone_size: NA
j_call: TRBJ2-1

cdr3_nt: TGTGCCAGCAGTTACGCGGGACAGTTCCAAGAGACCCAGTACTTC
cdr3_aa: CASSYAGQFQETQYF
v_call: TRBV6-5
d_call: NA
clone_size: NA
j_call: TRBJ2-5

cdr3_nt: TGTGCTAGCGGGGGGGTCCGAGCGGGAGGGGATGAGCAGTTCTTC
cdr3_aa: CASGGVRAGGDEQFF
v_call: TRBV7-9
d_call: TRBD2
clone_size: NA
j_call: TRBJ2-1

cdr3_nt: TGTGCCAGCAGTTTATTGGGGACAGGGGGCAGCTATGGCTACACCTTC
cdr3_aa: CASSLLGTGGSYGYTF
v_call: TRBV28
d_call: TRBD1
clone_size: NA
j_call: TRBJ1-2

cdr3_nt: TGCGCCAGCAGCCCTATCGGCAGGGGGACCAAAAACATTCAGTACTTC
cdr3_aa: CASSPIGRGTKNIQYF
v_call: TRBV4-1
d_call: TRBD1
clone_size: NA
j_call: TRBJ2-4

cdr3_nt: TGTGCCAGCAGTCCCCAGGGGACTAGCGACTACTTC
cdr3_aa: CASSPQGTSDYF
v_call: TRBV2
d_call: TRBD2
clone_size: few
j_call: TRBJ2-7

cdr3_nt: TGTGCCAGCAGTTACGCCGGACTAGCCTACGAGCAGTACTTC
cdr3_aa: CASSYAGLAYEQYF
v_call: TRBV6-5
d_call: TRBD2
clone_size: few
j_call: TRBJ2-7

cdr3_nt: TGTGCCAGCAGTTCCCAGACAGGGATGGGTACCAATGAGCAGTTCTTC
cdr3_aa: CASSSQTGMGTNEQFF
v_call: TRBV28
d_call: TRBD1
clone_size: NA
j_call: TRBJ2-1

cdr3_nt: TGCGCCAGCAGCCCGGTCTGGACTCGGATGGGAGATACGCAGTATTTT
cdr3_aa: CASSPVWTRMGDTQYF
v_call: TRBV5-1
d_call: NA
clone_size: NA
j_call: TRBJ2-3

cdr3_nt: TGTGCCAGCTCACCCAGGACTAGCGGGAGCGGGCATGCAGATACGCAGTATTTT
cdr3_aa: CASSPRTSGSGHADTQYF
v_call: TRBV18
d_call: TRBD2
clone_size: NA
j_call: TRBJ2-3

cdr3_nt: TGTGCCAGCAGTTTATCGGCACTAGCGGGAGCCGGGGAGCTGTTTTTT
cdr3_aa: CASSLSALAGAGELFF
v_call: TRBV27
d_call: TRBD2
clone_size: NA
j_call: TRBJ2-2

cdr3_nt: TGTGCCAGCAGCTCTACAGGGGGCACTGGAAACACCATATATTTT
cdr3_aa: CASSSTGGTGNTIYF
v_call: TRBV7-3
d_call: TRBD1
clone_size: NA
j_call: TRBJ1-3

cdr3_nt: TGTGCCAGCAGTGACGGTCCATATAGCAATCAGCCCCAGCATTTT
cdr3_aa: CASSDGPYSNQPQHF
v_call: TRBV5-6
d_call: NA
clone_size: once
j_call: TRBJ1-5

cdr3_nt: TGTGCCATCAGTGAGTCGCGGGGGGCCGGGGAGCAGTACTTC
cdr3_aa: CAISESRGAGEQYF
v_call: TRBV10-3
d_call: TRBD2
clone_size: NA
j_call: TRBJ2-7

cdr3_nt: TGTGCCAGGGGGACCGTTAACACCGGGGAGCTGTTTTTT
cdr3_aa: CARGTVNTGELFF
v_call: TRBV2
d_call: NA
clone_size: NA
j_call: TRBJ2-2

cdr3_nt: TGCGCCAGCAGCCAGTTTGTACCGGGCCGTACCATGAACACTGAAGCTTTCTTT
cdr3_aa: CASSQFVPGRTMNTEAFF
v_call: TRBV4-1
d_call: NA
clone_size: NA
j_call: TRBJ1-1

cdr3_nt: TGTGCCAGCAGCTTGCAACGCGGGAGATTCTACAATGAGCAGTTCTTC
cdr3_aa: CASSLQRGRFYNEQFF
v_call: TRBV7-2
d_call: TRBD2
clone_size: NA
j_call: TRBJ2-1

cdr3_nt: TGCGCCAGCAGCGTGGGACAGCCCTACAATGAGCAGTTCTTC
cdr3_aa: CASSVGQPYNEQFF
v_call: TRBV5-1
d_call: TRBD1
clone_size: NA
j_call: TRBJ2-1

cdr3_nt: TGTGCCAGCAGTCTTACAGACTATCAGCCCCAGCATTTT
cdr3_aa: CASSLTDYQPQHF
v_call: TRBV6-1
d_call: NA
clone_size: NA
j_call: TRBJ1-5

cdr3_nt: TGCGCCAGCAGCTTAGCTACCAGGCAAGCCACAGATACGCAGTATTTT
cdr3_aa: CASSLATRQATDTQYF
v_call: TRBV5-1
d_call: NA
clone_size: NA
j_call: TRBJ2-3

cdr3_nt: TGCGCCAGCAGCCCTATGGGATTGGTCGGGGATACGCAGTATTTT
cdr3_aa: CASSPMGLVGDTQYF
v_call: TRBV5-1
d_call: NA
clone_size: NA
j_call: TRBJ2-3

cdr3_nt: TGTGCCAGTAGTATCGGACTAGCGGGAGTTTCTGGTGTGGAGACCCAGTACTTC
cdr3_aa: CASSIGLAGVSGVETQYF
v_call: TRBV19
d_call: TRBD2
clone_size: NA
j_call: TRBJ2-5

cdr3_nt: TGTGCCAGCAGCAAATCCCCCGTCGGGCCTGGGGGGCAAGAGACCCAGTACTTC
cdr3_aa: CASSKSPVGPGGQETQYF
v_call: TRBV21-1
d_call: NA
clone_size: NA
j_call: TRBJ2-5

cdr3_nt: TGTGCCAGCAGCCCGCCGGGACAGGGCTACGAGCAGTACTTC
cdr3_aa: CASSPPGQGYEQYF
v_call: TRBV7-2
d_call: TRBD1
clone_size: NA
j_call: TRBJ2-7

cdr3_nt: TGCGCCAGCAGCCGGGACATAGCCTACGAGCAGTACTTC
cdr3_aa: CASSRDIAYEQYF
v_call: TRBV4-1
d_call: NA
clone_size: NA
j_call: TRBJ2-7

cdr3_nt: TGTGCCAGCAGTGTCCAAACTAGCGGGGAGTCAGAGACCCAGTACTTC
cdr3_aa: CASSVQTSGESETQYF
v_call: TRBV27
d_call: TRBD2
clone_size: NA
j_call: TRBJ2-5

cdr3_nt: TGCGCCAGCAGTCAATCTGCTATATCCCTACAATCTGGGGCCAACGTCCTGACTTTC
cdr3_aa: CASSQSAISLQSGANVLTF
v_call: TRBV23-1
d_call: NA
clone_size: NA
j_call: TRBJ2-6

cdr3_nt: TGCGCCAGCAGTGAAGACAGGGGTTACCGGGGCACCATATATTTT
cdr3_aa: CASSEDRGYRGTIYF
v_call: TRBV10-2
d_call: TRBD1
clone_size: NA
j_call: TRBJ1-3

cdr3_nt: TGCAGCGTGGGGGACAGGGGTCGAGCTTTCTTT
cdr3_aa: CSVGDRGRAFF
v_call: TRBV29-1
d_call: TRBD1
clone_size: NA
j_call: TRBJ1-1

cdr3_nt: TGCGCCAGCAGCTTGCAGGGAGACAATCAGCCCCAGCATTTT
cdr3_aa: CASSLQGDNQPQHF
v_call: TRBV5-1
d_call: NA
clone_size: NA
j_call: TRBJ1-5

cdr3_nt: TGTGCCAGCTCACCACCCCGAGGACTAGCGGAAACGACGAGGTCCTACGAGCAGTACTTC
cdr3_aa: CASSPPRGLAETTRSYEQYF
v_call: TRBV18
d_call: TRBD2
clone_size: NA
j_call: TRBJ2-7

cdr3_nt: TGTGCCAGCAGTCCAGGTAGGGGGAGGCAGAACGAGCAGTACTTC
cdr3_aa: CASSPGRGRQNEQYF
v_call: TRBV11-3
d_call: NA
clone_size: once
j_call: TRBJ2-7

cdr3_nt: TGTGCCAGCAGCGCACCACCCCTTAAAAGCGGGAGCCGGAACACCGGGGAGCTGTTTTTT
cdr3_aa: CASSAPPLKSGSRNTGELFF
v_call: TRBV4-2
d_call: TRBD2
clone_size: NA
j_call: TRBJ2-2

cdr3_nt: TGTGCCAGCAGTGTTGGGCATCAGCCCCAGCATTTT
cdr3_aa: CASSVGHQPQHF
v_call: TRBV25-1
d_call: NA
clone_size: NA
j_call: TRBJ1-5

cdr3_nt: TGTGCCAGCAGCCGACCGGGACAGGGCGCTGGGGCCAACGTCCTGACTTTC
cdr3_aa: CASSRPGQGAGANVLTF
v_call: TRBV5-5
d_call: TRBD1
clone_size: NA
j_call: TRBJ2-6

cdr3_nt: TGTGCCAGCAGTAACATTGGGGTAGCCCGGAACAATGAGCAGTTCTTC
cdr3_aa: CASSNIGVARNNEQFF
v_call: TRBV5-4
d_call: NA
clone_size: NA
j_call: TRBJ2-1

cdr3_nt: TGTGCCAGCAGGGCGGGGGGGACTAGCGGAAACACCGGGGAGCTGTTTTTT
cdr3_aa: CASRAGGTSGNTGELFF
v_call: TRBV5-4
d_call: TRBD2
clone_size: NA
j_call: TRBJ2-2

cdr3_nt: TGTGCCAGCATGAGGGGTCACCCTGGACTAGCGGGAGCAATCTACAATGAGCAGTTCTTC
cdr3_aa: CASMRGHPGLAGAIYNEQFF
v_call: TRBV27
d_call: TRBD2
clone_size: NA
j_call: TRBJ2-1

cdr3_nt: TGTGCCAGCAGTTACTCTCCTAGCGGATACAATGAGCAGTTCTTC
cdr3_aa: CASSYSPSGYNEQFF
v_call: TRBV6-5
d_call: TRBD2
clone_size: NA
j_call: TRBJ2-1

cdr3_nt: TGTGCCAGCAGCTTCCCAATAGCGGGAGACTACGAGCAGTACTTC
cdr3_aa: CASSFPIAGDYEQYF
v_call: TRBV7-2
d_call: TRBD2
clone_size: NA
j_call: TRBJ2-7

cdr3_nt: TGTGCCAGCAGTGGACCGGCGGGTACTGAAGCTTTCTTT
cdr3_aa: CASSGPAGTEAFF
v_call: TRBV25-1
d_call: NA
clone_size: once
j_call: TRBJ1-1